This is a list of T cell receptor beta chains from one sample in a study of T cell responses to AZD1222 COVID-19 vaccine. Data came from immunoSEQ multiplex PCR; TCRdb stores just in-frame clones and leaves some out. The profile shows roughly 97,000 clones, about 89% of them singletons. The sequences come from peripheral blood, collected on day 0 of AZD1222 vaccination. These receptors all come from an adult in good health. CDR3s include the opening cysteine and the closing phenylalanine or tryptophan. D genes are given only for firm matches.

V gene	D gene	J gene	CDR3 DNA	CDR3 protein
TRBV9	-	TRBJ1-4	TGTGCCAGCAGCGTAGGAGGTAGCGGTAAACTGTTTTTT	CASSVGGSGKLFF
TRBV6-5	-	TRBJ1-1	TGTGCCAGCAGTACCGCTATGAACACTGAAGCTTTCTTT	CASSTAMNTEAFF
TRBV5-8	-	TRBJ2-2	TGTGCCAGCAGCCAACAGGTTTCGAACACCGGGGAGCTGTTTTTT	CASSQQVSNTGELFF
TRBV15	-	TRBJ1-1	TGTGCCACCAGCAGAAGGACGGAGAACACTGAAGCTTTCTTT	CATSRRTENTEAFF
TRBV25-1	TRBD1	TRBJ1-3	TGTGCCAGCAGGAAATCAGGGGACAGTGGAAACACCATATATTTT	CASRKSGDSGNTIYF
TRBV18	-	TRBJ1-2	TGTGCCAGCTCACCAAGAGGAGGCGCATCCTATGGCTACACCTTC	CASSPRGGASYGYTF
TRBV19	TRBD2	TRBJ2-2	TGTGCCAGTAGGGAACGGGACTACTCAGGAGGCACCGGGGAGCTGTTTTTT	CASRERDYSGGTGELFF
TRBV5-4	-	TRBJ2-1	TGTGCCAGCAGCTTGTCCTACAATGAGCAGTTCTTC	CASSLSYNEQFF
TRBV11-1	-	TRBJ1-4	TGTGCCAGCAGCTCAGAAGAAAACCTCGGGGAAAAACTGTTTTTT	CASSSEENLGEKLFF
TRBV18	TRBD2	TRBJ2-5	TGTGCCAGCTCACCGACTAGCGGGGGCCAAGAGACCCAGTACTTC	CASSPTSGGQETQYF
TRBV18	-	TRBJ2-6	TGTGCCAGCTCACCACCCTCTGGGGCCAACGTCCTGACTTTC	CASSPPSGANVLTF
TRBV5-8	-	TRBJ2-3	TGTGCCAGCAGCTTGGGGTCCGGAACCACAGATACGCAGTATTTT	CASSLGSGTTDTQYF
TRBV28	-	TRBJ1-5	TGTGCCGCGGGCCGGGATAGCAATCAGCCCCAGCATTTT	CAAGRDSNQPQHF
TRBV5-1	TRBD1	TRBJ1-4	TGCGCCAGTAAGGGACAGACTAATGAAAAACTGTTTTTT	CASKGQTNEKLFF
TRBV18	-	TRBJ1-5	TGTGCCAGCTCACCATCTAACAGTTTGGGCAATCAGCCCCAGCATTTT	CASSPSNSLGNQPQHF
TRBV12-2	-	TRBJ1-4	TGTGCAAGTCGCTTAGTCGATACAGGGGCTAATGAAAAACTGTTTTTT	CASRLVDTGANEKLFF
TRBV3-1/TRBV3-2	TRBD1	TRBJ1-1	TGTGCCAGCAGCCAACCAGGGGGAAACACTGAAGCTTTCTTT	CASSQPGGNTEAFF